Listed here is a single T cell receptor (beta chain). Original methodology: Amplification of reference gene primers provided the estimated nucleated cell counts. The data were produced by immunoSEQ multiplex PCR, yet TCRdb's version contains in-frame clones alone and is incomplete. From that table come the V and J calls and clone size; the DNA was used to work out D and trimming. Of approximately 140,000 clones listed, around 88% were seen once; the top ten hold 2% to 2.5%. The record originates from a study of blood T cell repertoires in COVID-19. Participants were aged about 18 to 100 years from about two dozen US areas. Cohorts were assigned according to the clinical history that participants reported. V lost 4 bases to trimming and J lost 4 bases; unmatched junction nucleotides: 6. CDR1 SGHTS and CDR2 YDEGEE come from the germline V gene. CDR3 size: 15 residues.

The sequence was collected from a woman between 45 and 65 years old who had recovered from COVID-19. Material: PBMCs or T cells enriched from blood (not recorded which). The chain employs TRBV5-8 and TRBJ1-5; 9 nucleotides agree with TRBD1. The CDR3: CASSGTGTGNQPQHF. CDR3 bases: TGTGCCAGCAGCGGAACCGGGACAGGGAATCAGCCCCAGCATTTT.